This T cell receptor beta chain is from a study of cytomegalovirus exposure and HLA in healthy donors. It was with 60 Vbeta and 13 Jbeta primers that the PCR ran. Under the authors' procedure: About 11 million of tens of millions of unique TCR beta chains were shared, per a later count. Here immunoSEQ multiplex PCR was the method, and the copy in TCRdb shows in-frame clones only, minus some. That table furnishes V, J and clone size, whereas the DNA furnished D and trimming. The table lists roughly 180,000 clones, more than 60% of them singletons, with approximately 1.5% in the top ten. The germline gives CDR1 SGHTA, CDR2 FQGNSA. The CDR3 contains 16 residues. V gave up 0 bases and J gave up 10 bases, with 19 bases separating them.

V is TRBV7-2 and J is TRBJ1-3; no definite D call. The specimen sequenced was PBMCs. The clonotype comes from a woman aged 25 to 39 in good health and CMV-seropositive. The CDR3 DNA reads TGTGCCAGCAGCTTAGCGCTAGTAACGGAAACCCCTACCATATATTTT. Its translation is CASSLALVTETPTIYF.